The subject of this entry is one T cell receptor beta chain. Whole blood, unsorted for T cells, was the source of total RNA. This CDR3 has 13 amino acids. From germline, CDR1 is MNHEY and CDR2 SVGAGI. This sample is part of a study of monozygotic twins with inflammatory bowel disease. TCRdb reprocessed the 5' RACE reads and stores each CDR3 protein as one record, lacking DNA. The sample has 210,000 or so distinct CDR3 sequences, and its top ten clones hold less than 9%. This sequence joins TRBV6-5 and TRBJ1-2; the TCRdb D gene call, TRBD1, has no DNA to confirm it. This clonotype was obtained from a human donor with ulcerative colitis or Crohn's disease, or a healthy co-twin of an affected twin (not recorded which). The sequencing sample was made of blood. CDR3: CASSYRGFYGYTF.